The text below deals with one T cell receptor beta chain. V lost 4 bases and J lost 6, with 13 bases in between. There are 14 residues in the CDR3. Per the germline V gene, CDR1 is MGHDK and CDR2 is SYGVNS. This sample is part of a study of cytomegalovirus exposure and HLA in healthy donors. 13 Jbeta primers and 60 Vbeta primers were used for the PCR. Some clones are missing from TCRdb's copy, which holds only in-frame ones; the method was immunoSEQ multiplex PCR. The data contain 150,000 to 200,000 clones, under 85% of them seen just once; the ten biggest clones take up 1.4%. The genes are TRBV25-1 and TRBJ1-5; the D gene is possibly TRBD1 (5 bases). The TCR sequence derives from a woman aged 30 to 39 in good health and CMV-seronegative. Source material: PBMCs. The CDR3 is CASSGTGDGQPQHF. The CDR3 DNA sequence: TGTGCCAGCAGTGGAACAGGTGACGGTCAGCCCCAGCATTTT.